Detailed here is one TCR beta chain. Its binding antigen is unknown. Per-nucleotide qualities are absent, and no much larger clonotype sits a single base away. These data are taken from a study of T cells after yellow fever vaccination (dated 2019 in TCRdb). As for the study more broadly: The SMART-Seq v4 Ultra Low Input RNA kit was used to prepare libraries from fractions with low cell numbers. Bulk TCR alpha and beta repertoires were sequenced longitudinally to track T-cell clones before and after primary and booster YFV17D yellow fever vaccination. The cohort comprised two healthy male donors, one aged 18 to 30 and one aged 30 to 40 years. Blood was drawn at multiple timepoints before and after primary and secondary immunization, with bulk PBMC replicates and cell subsets isolated.

What the authors observed across the whole study: A small fraction of clonotypes showed up in both the CD4 and CD8 compartments, probably as a result of convergent recombination. The secondary T-cell response was found to be weaker but faster than the primary response, with a peak reached on day 5 rather than on day 15. Computational filtering was required because FACS-sorted repertoires could contain abundant contaminating clonotypes from the bulk population. After the booster, most of the clones that had expanded following primary vaccination were detected again (around 97% of CD4 and around 87% of CD8), which suggests that memory was broadly maintained. Because the study included only a couple of donors, the extent to which the findings can be generalized is limited.

The treatment or condition label corresponds to: live attenuated yellow fever vaccine strain. At each blood-draw timepoint, two biological replicates of bulk PBMCs were collected. PBMCs were isolated from peripheral blood using a standard Ficoll-Paque protocol. RNA was extracted with TriZol from bulk PBMCs, CD4 and CD8 fractions, and dextramer-positive and dextramer-negative fractions. TCR cDNA was synthesized by 5'RACE template switching, which introduced a universal primer site and unique molecular identifiers. Priming of cDNA synthesis was performed from both the TCR alpha and TCR beta constant segments. Library amplification involved two PCR steps, and the second step added sample barcodes and sequencing adapters. Sequencing of libraries was performed on Illumina HiSeq 2500 (2x100 bp) or NovaSeq (2x150 bp). Concerning the study's data processing: Reads were demultiplexed and collapsed into UMI consensus sequences with MIGEC, and V(D)J alignment was performed with MiXCR. Vaccine-responding clonotypes were identified with edgeR using replicate PBMC samples, with FDR below 0.01 and a log2 fold change above 5 up to day 15 being required. CD4 or CD8 identity was assigned to each bulk clonotype according to whether the clonotype was present at higher abundance in the sequenced CD4 repertoire or the sequenced CD8 repertoire. TCRdb handled the public reads itself, with Q25 trimming in fastp and clone calling in MiXCR, and kept productive beta chains. Rows are unified per CDR3 protein, each entry keeping the most common DNA and genes. None of the V and J calls come from the authors' own analysis; TCRdb made them. This sample comprises 510,000 or so distinct CDR3 sequences, 15% to 20% of them detected only once. 14% of the sample lies in the top ten.

Reading the germline V gene (reference sequence) gives CDR1 LNHNV and CDR2 YYDKDF. For this chain, trimming is 4 bases at the V end and 3 bases at the J end, and the number of junction bases without a gene match is 3. The CDR3 contains 14 residues, cysteine and phenylalanine counted. Of all the DNA, just the CDR3 is kept, 42 bases in frame from base 1. The sequence is built from TRBV15 and TRBJ2-5, with 9 bases aligning to TRBD1. Sequences were derived from PBMCs, sampled 15 days after the yellow fever booster vaccination. This clonotype was obtained from a man aged 25 to 40 who received the YFV17D yellow fever vaccine. The DNA sequence is TGTGCCACCAGCACCTGGACAGGGGAAGAGACCCAGTACTTC. The resulting protein is CATSTWTGEETQYF.